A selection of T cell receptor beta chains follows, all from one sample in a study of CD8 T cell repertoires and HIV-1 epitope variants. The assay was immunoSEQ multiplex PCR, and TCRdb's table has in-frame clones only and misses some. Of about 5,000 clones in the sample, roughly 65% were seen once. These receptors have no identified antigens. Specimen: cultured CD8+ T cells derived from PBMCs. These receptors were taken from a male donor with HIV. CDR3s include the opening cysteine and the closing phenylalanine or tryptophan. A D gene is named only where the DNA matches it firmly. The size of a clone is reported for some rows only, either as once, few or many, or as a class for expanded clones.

CDR3nt: TGTGCCAGCAGGACAGGAGAGGTCACTGAAGCTTTCTTT; CDR3aa: CASRTGEVTEAFF; j_gene: TRBJ1-1; abundance: .; d_gene: .; v_gene: TRBV28
CDR3nt: TGTGCCAGCAGTGGGACCGAGGGGGGGTTAGACGAGCAGTACTTC; CDR3aa: CASSGTEGGLDEQYF; j_gene: TRBJ2-7; abundance: .; d_gene: .; v_gene: TRBV6-1
CDR3nt: TGTGCCTGGAGTGTACAGGTAGCGGGGTCCTACGAGCAGTACTTC; CDR3aa: CAWSVQVAGSYEQYF; j_gene: TRBJ2-7; abundance: .; d_gene: TRBD2; v_gene: TRBV30
CDR3nt: TGTGCCAGCAGTTGGATAGACAGTCCCTACGAGCAGTACTTC; CDR3aa: CASSWIDSPYEQYF; j_gene: TRBJ2-7; abundance: .; d_gene: .; v_gene: TRBV28
CDR3nt: TGTGCCAGCAGCCCGAATCCCCCGGGACAGGGGCACACCGGGGAGCTGTTTTTT; CDR3aa: CASSPNPPGQGHTGELFF; j_gene: TRBJ2-2; abundance: .; d_gene: TRBD1; v_gene: TRBV6-4
CDR3nt: TGTGCCAGTGGGAATTCCGGGACAGGAGGGGAACATGAGCAGTTCTTC; CDR3aa: CASGNSGTGGEHEQFF; j_gene: TRBJ2-1; abundance: few; d_gene: TRBD1; v_gene: TRBV19
CDR3nt: TGCGCCAGCAGCTTCGGGACAGGGGGCTTGAACACTGAAGCTTTCTTT; CDR3aa: CASSFGTGGLNTEAFF; j_gene: TRBJ1-1; abundance: .; d_gene: TRBD1; v_gene: TRBV5-1
CDR3nt: TGTGCCAGCAGTGAAGGAGCAGGTCCCTACGAGCAGTACTTC; CDR3aa: CASSEGAGPYEQYF; j_gene: TRBJ2-7; abundance: .; d_gene: .; v_gene: TRBV6-1
CDR3nt: TGTGCCAGCAGCTCTCCCGGGGGGGGACAGGGCACTGAAGCTTTCTTT; CDR3aa: CASSSPGGGQGTEAFF; j_gene: TRBJ1-1; abundance: .; d_gene: TRBD1; v_gene: TRBV11-2
CDR3nt: TGTGCCAGCAGTGACGCGACTAGCGGGGGGTCAGATACGCAGTATTTT; CDR3aa: CASSDATSGGSDTQYF; j_gene: TRBJ2-3; abundance: .; d_gene: TRBD2; v_gene: TRBV6-4
CDR3nt: TGTGCCAGCCGTGGAATTATGAACACTGAAGCTTTCTTT; CDR3aa: CASRGIMNTEAFF; j_gene: TRBJ1-1; abundance: medium-sized; d_gene: .; v_gene: TRBV2
CDR3nt: TGTGCCACCAGCAGAGACCGGGGTTTAAACACTGAAGCTTTCTTT; CDR3aa: CATSRDRGLNTEAFF; j_gene: TRBJ1-1; abundance: .; d_gene: .; v_gene: TRBV15
CDR3nt: TGCGCCAGCAGCCCAGATGGGGGAAGCAATCAGCCCCAGCATTTT; CDR3aa: CASSPDGGSNQPQHF; j_gene: TRBJ1-5; abundance: .; d_gene: .; v_gene: TRBV4-1
CDR3nt: TGCGCCAGCAGCCAGTTAGGTTCTGGAAACACCATATATTTT; CDR3aa: CASSQLGSGNTIYF; j_gene: TRBJ1-3; abundance: .; d_gene: .; v_gene: TRBV4-1
CDR3nt: TGCGCCAGCAGCCCATGGGACGGCTACGAGCAGTACTTC; CDR3aa: CASSPWDGYEQYF; j_gene: TRBJ2-7; abundance: few; d_gene: .; v_gene: TRBV5-1
CDR3nt: TGCGCCAGCAGAGGGACAGACATTAGCACAGATACGCAGTATTTT; CDR3aa: CASRGTDISTDTQYF; j_gene: TRBJ2-3; abundance: .; d_gene: TRBD1; v_gene: TRBV10-1
CDR3nt: TGTGCCAGCAGTGCTCTCTCGAACACCGGGGAGCTGTTTTTT; CDR3aa: CASSALSNTGELFF; j_gene: TRBJ2-2; abundance: .; d_gene: .; v_gene: TRBV6-1
CDR3nt: TGTGCCAGCAGCCGAGCTTTGGGGGAGGGCCGTGAGACCCAGTACTTC; CDR3aa: CASSRALGEGRETQYF; j_gene: TRBJ2-5; abundance: .; d_gene: TRBD2; v_gene: TRBV6-6
CDR3nt: TGTGCCAGCAGCTTAGCGAGGGGCGGGGGGGCAGCAGATACGCAGTATTTT; CDR3aa: CASSLARGGGAADTQYF; j_gene: TRBJ2-3; abundance: .; d_gene: TRBD2; v_gene: TRBV7-6
CDR3nt: TGTGCCAGTAGTTGGGGGACAGGCACTGAAGCTTTCTTT; CDR3aa: CASSWGTGTEAFF; j_gene: TRBJ1-1; abundance: .; d_gene: TRBD1; v_gene: TRBV19
CDR3nt: TGTGCCAGCAGCTCCTGGGGGACCGGTACCGGGGAGCTGTTTTTT; CDR3aa: CASSSWGTGTGELFF; j_gene: TRBJ2-2; abundance: .; d_gene: .; v_gene: TRBV5-6
CDR3nt: TGCGCCAGCAGCCACCCCAACCGGGACACCAGGAGCTATGGCTACACCTTC; CDR3aa: CASSHPNRDTRSYGYTF; j_gene: TRBJ1-2; abundance: .; d_gene: .; v_gene: TRBV4-1
CDR3nt: TGTGCCAGCAATCGGGACCTCAACACTGAAGCTTTCTTT; CDR3aa: CASNRDLNTEAFF; j_gene: TRBJ1-1; abundance: .; d_gene: .; v_gene: TRBV28
CDR3nt: TGTGCCAGCAGCTGGCCCTGGACGAAGGGTAAAGATACGCAGTATTTT; CDR3aa: CASSWPWTKGKDTQYF; j_gene: TRBJ2-3; abundance: .; d_gene: .; v_gene: TRBV11-2
CDR3nt: TGTGCCAGCAGCTTTGGGGGTAACTACGAGCAGTACTTC; CDR3aa: CASSFGGNYEQYF; j_gene: TRBJ2-7; abundance: few; d_gene: .; v_gene: TRBV11-2
CDR3nt: TGTGCCAGCAGCTCGGGACAGACCTCCGAGCAGTACTTC; CDR3aa: CASSSGQTSEQYF; j_gene: TRBJ2-7; abundance: .; d_gene: TRBD1; v_gene: TRBV9
CDR3nt: TGTGCCAGTAGTATAGTTGGCTACGAGCAGTACTTC; CDR3aa: CASSIVGYEQYF; j_gene: TRBJ2-7; abundance: .; d_gene: .; v_gene: TRBV19
CDR3nt: TGTGCCAGCAGTCCGAGACAGAGCTACGAGCAGTACTTC; CDR3aa: CASSPRQSYEQYF; j_gene: TRBJ2-7; abundance: .; d_gene: .; v_gene: TRBV6-5
CDR3nt: TGTGCCAGCAGCTTGGGGGGACTTCTGAATGAGCAGTTCTTC; CDR3aa: CASSLGGLLNEQFF; j_gene: TRBJ2-1; abundance: .; d_gene: .; v_gene: TRBV5-4
CDR3nt: TGTGCCAGCAGGCCGTCCCCAGCGGCTGGGGCCAACGTCCTGACTTTC; CDR3aa: CASRPSPAAGANVLTF; j_gene: TRBJ2-6; abundance: once; d_gene: .; v_gene: TRBV27
CDR3nt: TGTGCCAGCAAAGACAGGGTGGCTAATTCACCCCTCCACTTT; CDR3aa: CASKDRVANSPLHF; j_gene: TRBJ1-6; abundance: .; d_gene: TRBD1; v_gene: TRBV6-5
CDR3nt: TGTGCCACCAGCCCTGACCGGTCAGGGTACAATGAGCAGTTCTTC; CDR3aa: CATSPDRSGYNEQFF; j_gene: TRBJ2-1; abundance: .; d_gene: .; v_gene: TRBV15
CDR3nt: TGTGCCAGCACCACTCCTAGCGGGACCAATTACAATGAGCAGTTCTTC; CDR3aa: CASTTPSGTNYNEQFF; j_gene: TRBJ2-1; abundance: .; d_gene: TRBD2; v_gene: TRBV7-6